This passage covers 23 T cell receptor beta chains from one sample sequenced in a study of control samples from healthy donors and cancer patients. Clones were sequenced by immunoSEQ multiplex PCR, and TCRdb holds only the in-frame ones, with some missing. The data hold more than 95,000 clones, with 83% observed a single time. The specimen was blood. These receptors came from a woman aged 45-65 years in good health.

The rearrangement joins TRBV10-3 to TRBJ1-1; possibly TRBD1 for D (5 bases). The V gene's germline CDR1 is ENHRY and CDR2 SYGVKD. With 6 bases removed from V and 5 bases from J, the gap between germline ends came to 16 bases. CDR3 length: 14 residues. Here the CDR3 reads CAISEGSPGTEAFF. CDR3 bases: TGTGCCATCAGCGAGGGGTCTCCGGGGACTGAAGCTTTCTTT.

This clone was counted between two and nine times. This chain connects TRBV7-2 to TRBJ1-3; D uncertain. CDR1 is SGHTA, CDR2 FQGNSA, per germline. V lost 2 bases and J 0 bases, leaving 11 bases between the germline ends. The CDR3 runs 16 residues. CDR3 in DNA: TGTGCCAGCAGCTTACACGGACCGAACTCTGGAAACACCATATATTTT. Translated, it gives CASSLHGPNSGNTIYF.

V is TRBV2 and J is TRBJ2-5; 7 bases are shared with TRBD1. This CDR3 region has 12 residues. With 6 bases clipped from V and 5 bases from J, the junction kept 3 bases outside the gene matches. Germline V gene data show CDR1 as SNHLY and CDR2 as FYNNEI. CDR3 DNA: TGTGCCAGCAGAGGGGGCGTTGAGACCCAGTACTTC. The encoded protein is CASRGGVETQYF.

J is TRBJ2-7 and V is TRBV6-1; 8 bases are a match to TRBD1. V lost 2 bases and J lost 0; bases outside the gene matches: 12. Germline V gene lookup returns CDR1 MNHNS and CDR2 SASEGT. The length of the CDR3 is 18 residues. The CDR3 coding sequence is TGTGCCAGCAGTGAACCGTATTTAGGACAGGGAGCCTCCTACGAGCAGTACTTC. This encodes CASSEPYLGQGASYEQYF.

V usage is TRBV3-1 (or the pseudogene TRBV3-2) and J usage is TRBJ2-1; D not resolved. CDR3 length equals 13 residues. Germline loops: CDR1 LGHDT, CDR2 YNNKEL (reference sequence). V lost 0 bases and J 8 bases, leaving 8 bases between the germline ends. DNA of the CDR3: TGTGCCAGCAGCCAAGATCTTGGCGATGAGCAGTTCTTC. Amino acids: CASSQDLGDEQFF.

J is TRBJ2-5 and V is TRBV27; no definite D call. The V and J ends lost 5 bases and 1 base respectively, with 11 bases between them. Germline CDR1 and CDR2: MNHEY and SMNVEV (reference sequence). This CDR3 spans 14 amino acids. Written as DNA, the CDR3 is TGTGCCAGCAGTCCCGAGGACGTCCAAGAGACCCAGTACTTC. Amino acid sequence: CASSPEDVQETQYF.

The rearrangement uses TRBV29-1 and TRBJ1-4; D gene uncertain. Germline lookup yields CDR1 SQVTM and CDR2 ANQGSEA. V was pared by 2 bases and J by 8 bases, with 6 bases between. This CDR3 contains 11 residues. CDR3 sequence (DNA): TGCAGCGTTGAACTGGGGGAAAAACTGTTTTTT. It encodes CSVELGEKLFF.

V is TRBV19 and J is TRBJ2-7; 9 bases align to TRBD1. V trimming: 4 bases; J trimming: 2 bases; junction bases outside the gene matches: 6. The CDR3 consists of 15 residues. Per the germline V gene, CDR1 is LNHDA and CDR2 is SQIVND (reference sequence). CDR3 residues: CASSKKGTGPYEQYF. CDR3 coding DNA: TGTGCCAGTAGTAAGAAGGGGACAGGGCCCTACGAGCAGTACTTC.

The chain recombines TRBV6-2 or TRBV6-3 with TRBJ1-2; unclear D gene. The CDR3 length is 12 residues. Germline values: CDR1 MNHEY, CDR2 SVGEGT. The V end was cut by 2 bases, the J end by 3 bases, with 4 bases between. The CDR3: CASSYLDYGYTF. The CDR3 DNA is TGTGCCAGCAGTTACCTAGACTATGGCTACACCTTC.

The chain links TRBV7-6 to TRBJ2-5; TRBD1 aligns across 7 bases. CDR1 is SGHVS and CDR2 is FNYEAQ in the germline V gene. Trimming cost V 5 bases and J 2 bases; bases outside gene matches: 5. This CDR3 has 14 residues. CDR3 residues: CASSRTGAQETQYF. In nucleotides, the CDR3 is TGTGCCAGCAGCAGAACAGGGGCACAAGAGACCCAGTACTTC.

This clone has a single count. The CDR3 sequence is CASSAGQGASTDTQYF. The CDR3 bases are TGTGCCAGCTCCGCGGGACAGGGTGCTAGCACAGATACGCAGTATTTT. V is TRBV18 and J is TRBJ2-3, with 9 bases aligning to TRBD1. CDR1 and CDR2 from the germline V gene are KGHSH and LQKENI. This CDR3 has 16 residues. Trimming at V came to 6 bases and at J to 0 bases, leaving 7 bases not matched to a gene.

The chain is built from TRBV7-2 and TRBJ1-1; 11 bases are a match to TRBD1. CDR1 is SGHTA and CDR2 is FQGNSA in the germline V gene. Germline trimming cut 6 bases from V and 5 bases from J; bases unmatched to any gene: 5. This CDR3 region has 14 residues. For the CDR3, the DNA is TGTGCCAGCAGTCCCAGGGACAGGGGGACTGAAGCTTTCTTT. Amino acids: CASSPRDRGTEAFF.

The rearrangement joins TRBV10-3 to TRBJ2-3; tentative D call: TRBD1 (5 bases). The CDR3 consists of 15 residues. Germline values: CDR1 ENHRY, CDR2 SYGVKD. Trimming shortened V by 0 bases and J by 3 bases, and 10 bases separated the two germline ends. CDR3 sequence reads: CAISESYQGTDTQYF. CDR3 in DNA: TGTGCCATCAGTGAGTCGTACCAGGGAACAGATACGCAGTATTTT.

The chain recombines TRBV4-2 with TRBJ1-2; no clear D. From germline, CDR1 is LGHNA and CDR2 YNFKEQ. V was trimmed by 0 bases and J by 8 bases, leaving 10 bases between them. The CDR3 is 13 residues long. CDR3 loop: CASSQDLGQGYTF. DNA for the CDR3: TGTGCCAGCAGCCAAGATCTAGGTCAAGGCTACACCTTC.

This chain uses TRBV19 with TRBJ2-1; 8 positions match TRBD2. In germline, CDR1 is LNHDA, CDR2 SQIVND (reference sequence). With 2 bases clipped from V and 6 bases from J, the junction kept 6 bases outside the gene matches. This CDR3 region has 15 residues. The CDR3 DNA sequence: TGTGCCAGTAGTATATTTAGCGGGATCGGCAATGAGCAGTTCTTC. This encodes CASSIFSGIGNEQFF.

V gene TRBV19 combines with J gene TRBJ2-2; 10 bases line up with TRBD1. This CDR3 contains 16 residues. Germline CDR1 LNHDA, CDR2 SQIVND (reference sequence). Trimming at V came to 11 bases and at J to 0 bases, leaving 9 bases not matched to a gene. CDR3 sequence: CAARAGTGANTGELFF. In DNA form, the CDR3 reads TGTGCCGCTAGAGCCGGGACAGGGGCGAACACCGGGGAGCTGTTTTTT.

As DNA, the CDR3 is TGTGCCTGGGGACTCCTTGAGCAGTTCTTC. Protein: CAWGLLEQFF. J is TRBJ2-1 and V is TRBV30; tentative D call: TRBD2 (5 bases). Trimming shortened V by 5 bases and J by 9 bases, and 8 bases separated the two germline ends. Germline CDR1 is GTSNPN and CDR2 is SVGIG (reference sequence). This CDR3 spans 10 amino acids. The full variable domain, with the rest looked up from reference TRBV30 and TRBJ2-1, is SQTIHQWPATLVQPVGSPLSLECTVEGTSNPNLYWYRQAAGRGLQLLFYSVGIGQISSEVPQNLSASRPQDRQFILSSKKLLLSDSGFYLCAWGLLEQFFGPGTRLTVL.

As for this clone: This same CDR3 is encoded by further DNA sequences in the sample. This sequence joins TRBV3-1 (or the pseudogene TRBV3-2) and TRBJ2-5; a weak D match, TRBD1 (6 bases). The length of the CDR3 is 14 residues. CDR1 is LGHDT and CDR2 is YNNKEL in the germline V gene (reference sequence). Trimming left V 1 base short and J 3 bases short, with 9 bases between. The CDR3 DNA reads TGTGCCAGCAGCCAAGCTTCAGGGGAAGAGACCCAGTACTTC. Amino acid sequence: CASSQASGEETQYF.

This clone appeared a few times. V usage is TRBV6-5 and J usage is TRBJ2-7; the D is unclear. The CDR3 length is 13 residues. V lost 5 bases and J lost 3, with 11 bases in between. From germline, CDR1 is MNHEY and CDR2 SVGAGI. The CDR3 DNA is TGTGCCAGCAGTCTGTTGGTGAGCTACGAGCAGTACTTC. It is translated as CASSLLVSYEQYF.

The J gene is TRBJ1-4, the V gene TRBV7-2; D may be TRBD1 (5 bases). The CDR3 is 15 residues long. CDR1 and CDR2 (germline): SGHTA, FQGNSA. V lost 5 bases, J lost 3 bases, and 13 bases lay in between. The DNA for the CDR3 is TGTGCCAGCAGCCCCCGCGAAGGGGCTAATGAAAAACTGTTTTTT. This gives the protein CASSPREGANEKLFF.

V gene TRBV27 combines with J gene TRBJ2-1, with D tentatively TRBD2 (5 bases). Germline assignment: CDR1 MNHEY and CDR2 SMNVEV (reference sequence). The length of the CDR3 is 16 residues. V lost 6 bases, J lost 0 bases, and 15 bases lay in between. The CDR3 protein is CASRGSVTYSYNEQFF. The CDR3 coding sequence is TGTGCCAGCAGGGGTAGCGTTACATACTCCTACAATGAGCAGTTCTTC.

The rearrangement links TRBV4-2 to TRBJ2-3; 7 bases fit TRBD2. J was trimmed by 6 bases and V by 1 base; bases with no gene match: 10. In germline, CDR1 is LGHNA, CDR2 YNFKEQ. The CDR3 length is 16 residues. CDR3 DNA: TGTGCCAGCAGCCAAGCGCACGGCGGGAGTCGGGATACGCAGTATTTT. Its translation is CASSQAHGGSRDTQYF.

The chain joins TRBV7-3 to TRBJ2-2; 11 bases agree with TRBD1. Germline CDR1 and CDR2: SGHTA and FQGTGA. J gave up 4 bases and V 4 bases, and 5 bases lay outside the gene matches. This CDR3 has 16 residues. The CDR3 nucleotides are TGTGCCAGCAGCTCACCGGGACAGGGGGTCACCGGGGAGCTGTTTTTT. Translation gives CASSSPGQGVTGELFF.